The sequence of this TCR beta chain was determined in a study of siplizumab effects on memory and regulatory T cells. For this clone: Its antigen is not identified.

Roughly 9.3 x 10^4 TCR templates were assayed per sample. TCRdb keeps only in-frame clones here, not all; method: immunoSEQ multiplex PCR. The repertoire has around 100,000 clones, 90% to 95% of them found once; the top ten carry roughly 0.3%. Findings and caveats of the study: To unstimulated subsets, only a minor fraction of alloreactive clones could be mapped. Significantly reduced by siplizumab was the cumulative frequency of alloreactive sequences, namely those traceable to unstimulated CD4+ memory cells. Unstimulated naive T cells seemed to show more diversity than memory cells did, and they also seemed to be among the major contributors to the alloresponse.

The length of the CDR3 is 14 residues. Between the trimmed V and J ends, which lost 4 bases and 1 base, there was a span of 10 bases. Germline CDR1 LNHDA, CDR2 SQIVND (reference sequence). Sequences were obtained from non-Treg CD4+ T cells sorted from blood. The rearrangement joins TRBV19 to TRBJ1-2; possibly TRBD1 for D (5 bases). This receptor was taken from a human donor in good health. CDR3 sequence (DNA): TGTGCCAGTAGTACCTCGACAGTTAACTATGGCTACACCTTC. It specifies CASSTSTVNYGYTF.